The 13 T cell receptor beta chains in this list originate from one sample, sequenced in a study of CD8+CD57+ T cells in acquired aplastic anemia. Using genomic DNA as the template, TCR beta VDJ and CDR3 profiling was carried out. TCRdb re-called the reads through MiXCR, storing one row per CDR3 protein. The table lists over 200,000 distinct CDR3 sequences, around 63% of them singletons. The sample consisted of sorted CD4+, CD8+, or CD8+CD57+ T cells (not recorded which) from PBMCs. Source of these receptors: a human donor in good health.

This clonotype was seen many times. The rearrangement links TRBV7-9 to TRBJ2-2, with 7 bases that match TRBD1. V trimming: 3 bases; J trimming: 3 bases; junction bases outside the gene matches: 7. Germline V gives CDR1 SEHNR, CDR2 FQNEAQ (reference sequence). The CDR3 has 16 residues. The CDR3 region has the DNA TGTGCCAGCAGCTTCCCCGGACAGGATTACACCGGGGAGCTGTTTTTT. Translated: CASSFPGQDYTGELFF.

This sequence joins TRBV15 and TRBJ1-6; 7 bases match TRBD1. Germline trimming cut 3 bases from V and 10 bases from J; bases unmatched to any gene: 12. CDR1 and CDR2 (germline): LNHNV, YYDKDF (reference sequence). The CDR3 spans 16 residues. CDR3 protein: CATSSTTSEGGSPLHF. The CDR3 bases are TGTGCCACCAGCAGTACGACATCCGAAGGGGGCTCACCCCTCCACTTT.

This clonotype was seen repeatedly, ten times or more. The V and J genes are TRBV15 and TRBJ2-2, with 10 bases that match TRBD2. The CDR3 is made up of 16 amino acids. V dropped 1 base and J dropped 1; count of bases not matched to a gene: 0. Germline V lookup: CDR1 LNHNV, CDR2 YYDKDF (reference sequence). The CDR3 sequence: CATSRGTSGNTGELFF. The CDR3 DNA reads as TGTGCCACCAGCAGAGGGACTAGCGGGAACACCGGGGAGCTGTTTTTT.

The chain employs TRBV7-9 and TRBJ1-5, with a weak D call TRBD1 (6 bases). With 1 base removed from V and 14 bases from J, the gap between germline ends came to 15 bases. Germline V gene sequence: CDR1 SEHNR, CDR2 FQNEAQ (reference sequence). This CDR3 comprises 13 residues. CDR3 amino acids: CASSLDRDKYEHF. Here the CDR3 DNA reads TGTGCCAGCAGCTTAGACAGGGACAAGTACGAGCATTTT.

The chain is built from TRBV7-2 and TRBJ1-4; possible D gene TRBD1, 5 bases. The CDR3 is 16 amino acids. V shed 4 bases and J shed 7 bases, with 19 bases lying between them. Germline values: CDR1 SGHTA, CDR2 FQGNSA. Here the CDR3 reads CASSSFPGSKVEKLFF. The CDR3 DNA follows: TGTGCCAGCAGCTCCTTCCCAGGGAGTAAAGTTGAAAAACTGTTTTTT.

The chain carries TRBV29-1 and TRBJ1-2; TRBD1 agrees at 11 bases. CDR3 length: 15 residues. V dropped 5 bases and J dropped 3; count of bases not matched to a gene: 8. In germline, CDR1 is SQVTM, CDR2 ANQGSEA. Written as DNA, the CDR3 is TGCAGCGTTCTTACACTGGGACAGGGGGACTATGGCTACACCTTC. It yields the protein CSVLTLGQGDYGYTF.

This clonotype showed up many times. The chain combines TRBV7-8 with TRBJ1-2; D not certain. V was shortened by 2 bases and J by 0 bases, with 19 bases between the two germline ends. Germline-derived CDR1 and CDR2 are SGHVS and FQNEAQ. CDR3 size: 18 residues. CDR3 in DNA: TGTGCCAGCAGCTTATTCGACCCCGGGGTTTATTCTAACTATGGCTACACCTTC. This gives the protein CASSLFDPGVYSNYGYTF.

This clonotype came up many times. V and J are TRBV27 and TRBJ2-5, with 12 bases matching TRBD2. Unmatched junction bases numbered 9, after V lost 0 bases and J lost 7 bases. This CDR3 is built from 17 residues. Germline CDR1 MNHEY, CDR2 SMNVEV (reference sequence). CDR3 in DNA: TGTGCCAGCAGTTTATCGATAGCACTAGCGGGAGGTGGGACCCAGTACTTC. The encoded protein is CASSLSIALAGGGTQYF.

The CDR3 region is CASSLKYNEQFF. CDR3 DNA sequence: TGTGCCAGCAGCCTCAAGTACAATGAGCAGTTCTTC. The J gene is TRBJ2-1, the V gene TRBV7-3; D is undetermined. The germline CDR1 and CDR2 sequences are SGHTA and FQGTGA. V was shortened by 5 bases and J by 4 bases, with 6 bases between the two germline ends. This CDR3 has 12 residues.

CDR3 residues: CSWTGGWNEQYF. The CDR3 DNA reads as TGCAGTTGGACAGGGGGCTGGAACGAGCAGTACTTC. This chain joins TRBV20-1 and TRBJ2-7, with 11 bases identical to TRBD1. This CDR3 spans 12 amino acids. The germline V gene has CDR1 DFQATT and CDR2 SNEGSKA (reference sequence). V dropped 8 bases and J dropped 5; count of bases not matched to a gene: 5.

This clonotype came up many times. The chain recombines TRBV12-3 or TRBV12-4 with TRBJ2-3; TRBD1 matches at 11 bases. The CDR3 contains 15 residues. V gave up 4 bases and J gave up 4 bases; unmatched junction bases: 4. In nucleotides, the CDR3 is TGTGCCAGCAGTTCAAGGACAGGGGGCGCAGATACGCAGTATTTT. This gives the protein CASSSRTGGADTQYF.

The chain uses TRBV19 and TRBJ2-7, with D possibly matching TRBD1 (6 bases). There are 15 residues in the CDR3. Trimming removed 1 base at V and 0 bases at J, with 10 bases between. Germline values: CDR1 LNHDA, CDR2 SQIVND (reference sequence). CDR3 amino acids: CASSIAGDNSYEQYF. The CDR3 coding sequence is TGTGCCAGTAGTATAGCAGGGGACAACTCCTACGAGCAGTACTTC. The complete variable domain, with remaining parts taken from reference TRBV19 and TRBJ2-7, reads DGGITQSPKYLFRKEGQNVTLSCEQNLNHDAMYWYRQDPGQGLRLIYYSQIVNDFQKGDIAEGYSVSREKKESFPLTVTSAQKNPTAFYLCASSIAGDNSYEQYFGPGTRLTVT.

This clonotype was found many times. CDR3 in amino acids: CASGTGGVEKLFF. The CDR3 bases are TGTGCCAGCGGGACAGGGGGTGTCGAAAAACTGTTTTTT. This chain uses TRBV6-1 with TRBJ1-4, with TRBD1 matching over 11 bases. CDR1 and CDR2 from the germline V gene are MNHNS and SASEGT. The CDR3 sequence is 13 residues long. V shed 8 bases, J shed 8 bases, and the junction held 4 bases outside the gene matches.